This T cell receptor beta chain came from a study of blood T cell repertoires in COVID-19. Across the whole study: T cells, B-cell-depleted T cells, or PBMCs provided the cDNA or gDNA that served as material.

This clone came up once. Per the original methods: The assay estimated nucleated cells by amplifying reference gene primers. Produced via immunoSEQ multiplex PCR; TCRdb's table is partial and in-frame only. Clone size and V and J calls were adopted from that table, with D and trimming inferred from the DNA. The repertoire holds 380,000 or so clones, with around 87% as singletons. The CDR3 covers 15 residues. V was trimmed by 3 bases and J by 2 bases, leaving 11 bases between them. Looked up from germline, CDR1 is LGHDT and CDR2 is YNNKEL (reference sequence). Two negative PCRs, clearance, or symptom resolution were required of recovered Cohort 3 donors.

The sequence was collected from a man aged 30 to 39 who had recovered from COVID-19. The specimen was PBMCs or T cells enriched from blood (not recorded which). The chain joins TRBV3-1 (or the pseudogene TRBV3-2) to TRBJ1-5, with D tentatively TRBD1 (5 bases). CDR3 DNA sequence: TGTGCCAGCAGCCATGCAGGGAATGGCAATCAGCCCCAGCATTTT. Translated, it gives CASSHAGNGNQPQHF.